The table lists the clone carrying this TCR beta chain with a count of one. The antigen remains undetermined. The library was made from cDNA and included unique molecular identifiers. Input populations of roughly 0.95 to 10 million T cells gave rise to around 500,000 cDNA molecules. TCRdb independently ran MiXCR on the PCR reads; one entry per CDR3 protein. The sample lists 750,000 to 900,000 distinct CDR3 sequences; 46% were seen once. CDR3 length: 13 amino acids. CDR1 is MNHEY, CDR2 SVGEGT, per germline. This entry is derived from a study of post-analysis software for immune sequencing data. Study details: Secondary progressive, relapsing-remitting and progressive-relapsing multiple sclerosis were among the included disease courses.

Study-wide findings and caveats: Controls significantly exceeded multiple sclerosis patients in normalized Chao1 diversity. Patients used about 5 TRBV segments, including TRBV5-6, TRBV5-1 and TRBV20-1, more often than controls. Batch-matched samples strongly co-clustered by F measure.

This TCR derives from a girl between 10 and 17 years old with multiple sclerosis. Material for sequencing was blood. The chain combines TRBV6-2 or TRBV6-3 with TRBJ2-4; D call uncertain. The closer fit of TRBJ2-7 to the DNA end suggests the J call may be wrong. CDR3 amino acids: CASSTPQDYEQYF. For the CDR3, the DNA is TGTGCCAGCAGTACGCCCCAGGACTACGAGCAGTACTTC.